These T cell receptor beta chains were read from a single sample in a study of blood T cell repertoires in COVID-19. Here immunoSEQ multiplex PCR was the method, and the copy in TCRdb shows in-frame clones only, minus some. The sample yields about 200,000 clones, about 79% seen once. The sequencing input was peripheral blood. These receptors all stem from a human donor in a cohort sampled during active COVID-19. The conserved cysteine and the conserved F or W are not part of the CDR3 here.

v_call,cdr3_length,cdr3_aa
TRBV28,12,ASSSGTAPYEQY
TRBV5-1,12,ASRIQGHYNEQF
TRBV24-1,13,ATSDFGPGSQTQY
TRBV10-3,14,AISGDREGGTDTQY
TRBV5-1,12,ASSRAGTYNEQF
TRBV18,11,ASSPREGETQY
TRBV3-1/TRBV3-2,12,ASSPQRDNYGYT
TRBV5-1,11,ASSLGAVDTQY
TRBV4-1,14,ASSQGWRGRKETQY
TRBV28,13,ASSLGGAGPGELF
TRBV5-4,12,ASSLARGKDEQF
TRBV6-1,13,ASSERGSGNEKLF
TRBV7-9,11,ASSVQGGSPLH
TRBV7-9,12,ASSSQGGGTEAF
TRBV6-5,13,ASSGTGESNQPQH
TRBV29-1,9,SVAGDSIQY
TRBV6-5,12,ASRIRQPEAPLH
TRBV9,13,ASSVMGANYNEQF
TRBV7-2,13,ASSPDRGPYNEQF
TRBV28,12,ASRAAVAGETQY
TRBV7-2,13,ASSLGQGQGQPQH
TRBV7-8,14,ASSLGRGRAMDEQF
TRBV28,15,ASSFLSSSGMVYEQY
TRBV9,13,ASSPKGTPRGEQY
TRBV28,14,ASSYPRRANGNTIY
TRBV3-1/TRBV3-2,16,ASSSYGRLRQDSYEQY
TRBV2,12,ASRETSVHYEQY
TRBV12-2,17,ASRFKSAGTGHSYNEQF
TRBV7-8,12,ASSLVSLVGEQY
TRBV7-9,12,ASTPRGDSYEQY
TRBV14,14,ASSQPPAAGANEQF
TRBV30,12,AWGSGLAAYEQY
TRBV15,14,ATSGGALGTKNIQY
TRBV7-2,12,ASSPISGSPEQY
TRBV20-1,9,SARRRDEQY
TRBV21-1,13,ASSKPGSPGEKLF
TRBV3-1/TRBV3-2,12,ASSHGGSYYEQY